Listed below are T cell receptor beta chains from one sample, sequenced in a study of vaccination and CD4 T cells after COVID-19. No antigens are known for them. TCRdb recomputed calls from the PCR reads with MiXCR, one row per CDR3 protein. The sample has around 18,000 distinct CDR3 sequences, about 51% seen once. Sequencing used CD4+ T cells from blood, cultured in vitro, obtained about 7 months after SARS-CoV-2 vaccination. The receptors derive from a human donor who had recovered from COVID-19. CDR3s include the opening cysteine and the closing phenylalanine or tryptophan. A D gene is named only where the DNA matches it firmly. Some rows have no size entry. The others give once, few or many, or a class for an expanded clone.

d_call j_call v_call cdr3_length clone_size cdr3_aa cdr3_nt
TRBD2 TRBJ2-5 TRBV6-2/TRBV6-3 16 few CASSYSLREAQETQYF TGTGCCAGCAGTTACTCTCTACGGGAGGCCCAAGAGACCCAGTACTTC
TRBD1 TRBJ2-3 TRBV29-1 13 . CSATGARTDTQYF TGCAGCGCTACAGGGGCAAGGACAGATACGCAGTATTTT
. TRBJ1-2 TRBV15 14 few CATSRVVLRGGYTF TGTGCCACCAGCAGAGTGGTCCTCCGCGGTGGCTACACCTTC
. TRBJ2-1 TRBV7-2 16 . CASSSLGTLPYNEQFF TGTGCCAGCAGCTCCCTGGGGACGCTGCCGTACAATGAGCAGTTCTTC
. TRBJ1-3 TRBV24-1 14 . CATSDGRAGNTIYF TGTGCCACCAGTGATGGAAGGGCTGGAAACACCATATATTTT
. TRBJ2-3 TRBV7-8 14 . CASSRETSTDTQYF TGTGCCAGCAGCCGAGAGACTAGCACAGATACGCAGTATTTT
. TRBJ1-1 TRBV2 13 once CASKSGANTEAFF TGTGCCAGCAAATCAGGGGCGAACACTGAAGCTTTCTTT
TRBD2 TRBJ2-5 TRBV29-1 14 . CSVAAGGLEETQYF TGCAGCGTTGCAGCGGGGGGTTTAGAAGAGACCCAGTACTTC
. TRBJ2-3 TRBV6-1 12 . CASSTWGDTQYF TGTGCCAGCAGTACTTGGGGGGATACGCAGTATTTT
. TRBJ2-7 TRBV7-2 16 . CASSLLRRRGSYEQYF TGTGCCAGCAGCTTACTTCGGCGGAGGGGGTCCTACGAGCAGTACTTC
TRBD1 TRBJ1-1 TRBV7-3 17 . CASSLRGGYRGWTEAFF TGTGCCAGCAGCCTAAGGGGGGGCTACAGGGGTTGGACTGAAGCTTTCTTT
TRBD1 TRBJ1-6 TRBV6-5 17 . CASSYGDRVSYNSPLHF TGTGCCAGCAGTTACGGGGACAGGGTTTCCTATAATTCACCCCTCCACTTT
TRBD2 TRBJ2-7 TRBV7-2 14 . CASSSQLAGVEQYF TGTGCCAGCAGCTCGCAACTAGCGGGAGTCGAGCAGTACTTC
TRBD1 TRBJ1-2 TRBV6-1 17 few CASNLRDMDRANYGYTF TGTGCCAGCAATCTTCGGGATATGGACAGGGCAAACTATGGCTACACCTTC
TRBD1 TRBJ2-5 TRBV27 15 . CASSSYRGRGETQYF TGTGCCAGCTCGTCTTACAGGGGGCGGGGAGAGACCCAGTACTTC
. TRBJ2-1 TRBV7-3 15 . CASSLFPTSLNEQFF TGTGCCAGCAGCTTATTCCCGACTAGTCTAAATGAGCAGTTCTTC
. TRBJ2-7 TRBV6-1 12 once CATPGPLYEQYF TGTGCCACCCCGGGACCCCTCTACGAGCAGTACTTC
. TRBJ1-3 TRBV19 15 . CASSWQGDSGNTIYF TGTGCCAGTAGCTGGCAGGGCGACTCTGGAAACACCATATATTTT
TRBD1 TRBJ1-1 TRBV7-9 15 . CASSSGQGGSAEAFF TGTGCCAGCAGCTCGGGACAGGGAGGGTCTGCTGAAGCTTTCTTT
. TRBJ1-5 TRBV20-1 14 . CSAPRTGEHQPQHF TGCAGTGCTCCGAGGACGGGGGAGCATCAGCCCCAGCATTTT
TRBD1 TRBJ1-2 TRBV7-8 15 few CASSPWDRESYGYTF TGTGCCAGCAGCCCCTGGGACAGGGAGAGCTATGGCTACACCTTC
. TRBJ1-1 TRBV20-1 12 few CSAIPWNTEAFF TGCAGTGCTATTCCATGGAACACTGAAGCTTTCTTT
TRBD1 TRBJ1-5 TRBV20-1 15 . CSARDFQGAGQPQHF TGCAGTGCTAGAGATTTTCAGGGGGCAGGTCAGCCCCAGCATTTT
TRBD1 TRBJ1-3 TRBV15 17 . CATSRVRGQLSGNTIYF TGTGCCACCAGCAGAGTACGGGGACAGCTCTCTGGAAACACCATATATTTT